This TCR beta chain is from a study of blood T cell repertoires in COVID-19 (dated by TCRdb to 2019 to 2021). At the level of the whole study: Collaborator samples came from the United States, Italy and Spain and covered acute and convalescent phases of COVID-19. The material from the prospective study consisted of cDNA or gDNA derived from T cells, B-cell-depleted T cells, or PBMCs. Deeply sampled blood TCRbeta repertoires from subjects exposed to, actively infected with, or recovered from COVID-19 were included in the dataset. A freely available public database, intended as a resource for researchers studying the immune response to SARS-CoV-2, is where the repertoires were released. Samples were obtained from the ongoing ImmuneRACE study (first 160 participants) and from 1,200 or so subjects provided by 6 global collaborators. Nearly every sample came with metadata listing a de-identified subject ID, COVID-19 status, age in years and sex. Where available, HLA class I and class II types were taken from metadata supplied by the sample provider and were not determined by assay-based typing. Broader findings and caveats from the paper: The amount of clinical and demographic metadata varied by source and participant and was provided uncurated.

Compared with germline, V lacks 3 bases and J lacks 1 base; bases without a gene match: 0. Taken from the germline V gene, the CDR1 and CDR2 loops are KGHSH and LQKENI. The CDR3 spans 15 residues, from the cysteine through the phenylalanine. Only the CDR3 DNA stays, 45 bases, in frame from base 1. A word on this clone: The specificity of this receptor is unknown. Per-base quality was not reported, and no clone a single base away is much larger than it.

Whole blood was collected in K2EDTA tubes by collaborating institutions according to the institutions' own protocols. Collaborator samples were shipped for TCRbeta analysis as frozen whole blood, isolated PBMCs, or DNA extracted from either sample type. The immunoSEQ Assay, a bias-controlled multiplex PCR, was used to amplify TCRbeta CDR3 regions from genomic DNA. The source study handled its data this way. Within the assay, amplification of reference gene primers was used to estimate how many nucleated cells each sample contained. To quantify the absolute abundance of each unique TCRbeta CDR3 rearrangement, sequence reads were collapsed and filtered. For each sample, productive Simpson clonality was calculated as the square root of Simpson's diversity index over productive rearrangements. What TCRdb holds here is the immuneACCESS table cut down to in-frame rearrangements. Part of the clones is not present; checked against another copy, under half of the missing clones reflect an unresolved V gene, and the others are unexplained. Clonal size and the V and J genes are those of that table, whereas D and trimming came from the DNA. Here the sample has about 90,000 clones; more than 80% occur a single time. The ten largest clones add up to about 9.4% of the sample.

This receptor was identified in a woman aged 70 to 79 with acute or convalescent COVID-19. The V gene is TRBV18 and the J gene is TRBJ2-1; TRBD2 fits 10 bases in the junction. Sequenced sample: peripheral blood. The CDR3 in this case is CASSPGLASYNEQFF. DNA sequence: TGTGCCAGCTCACCGGGACTAGCGTCCTACAATGAGCAGTTCTTC.